This T cell receptor (beta chain) comes out of a study of T cells after yellow fever vaccination. Points from the study as a whole: Shared CD4/CD8 clonotypes were a small share, likely from convergent recombination.

CDR3 length equals 14 residues. The germline V and J ends were trimmed by 5 bases and 7 bases, with 18 bases remaining between them. Germline V gene sequence: CDR1 SGHNT, CDR2 YYREEE (reference sequence). TCRdb re-derived calls from the 5' RACE reads in MiXCR, one entry per CDR3 protein. The table shows approximately 250,000 distinct CDR3 sequences, with 5.2% occurring only once. This clonotype was counted a few times. No antigen is known for it. This specimen consisted of CD4+ T cells sorted from PBMCs, obtained on the day of the yellow fever booster vaccination. The clonotype comes from a man between 18 and 35 years old who received the YFV17D yellow fever vaccine. V is TRBV5-4 and J is TRBJ2-5; D ambiguous. The CDR3, as DNA: TGTGCCAGCAGTCTCCCCGGCCCTTTAGGGACCCAGTACTTC. It encodes CASSLPGPLGTQYF.